This paragraph covers one TCR beta chain sequence. Its antigen remains unidentified. No per-base quality is available; no much larger clone lies one base away. These data originate in a study of blood T cell repertoires in COVID-19 (dated by TCRdb to between 2020 and 2021). Notes on the research overall: Samples covering the acute and convalescent phases of COVID-19 were provided by collaborators in the United States, Italy and Spain. Sample metadata almost always included a de-identified subject ID, COVID-19 status, age in years and sex. The dataset comprised deeply sampled blood TCRbeta repertoires from subjects exposed to, actively infected with, or recovered from COVID-19. The material from the prospective study consisted of cDNA or gDNA derived from T cells, B-cell-depleted T cells, or PBMCs. The repertoires were made available in a free public database intended to serve as a resource for research on the immune response to SARS-CoV-2. Where available, HLA class I and class II types were taken from metadata supplied by the sample provider and were not determined by assay-based typing. The samples were drawn from two sources: the first 160 participants of the ongoing ImmuneRACE study, and fewer than 1,500 subjects contributed by 6 global collaborators. Paper-wide results and their limitations: How much clinical and demographic metadata was included differed by source and by participant, and the metadata was provided uncurated.

Samples from volunteer blood donors who had recovered from COVID-19 were contributed by a second Seattle source. Each collaborating institution followed its own protocols to collect whole blood in K2EDTA tubes. For TCRbeta analysis, collaborators shipped samples in one of three forms: frozen whole blood, isolated PBMCs, or DNA extracted from either of those sample types. The cysteine opens and the phenylalanine closes a CDR3 of 13 amino acids. Only the CDR3 region is kept as DNA, spanning 39 bases read in frame from base 1. V loses 5 bases of germline sequence and J loses 2 bases, and the interval between the two ends is 11 bases. The germline V gene yields SGHRS for CDR1 and YFSETQ for CDR2. The immunoSEQ Assay, a bias-controlled multiplex PCR, was used to amplify TCRbeta CDR3 regions from genomic DNA. Concerning the study's data processing: Nucleated cell counts per sample were estimated from amplification of reference gene primers within the assay. To quantify the absolute abundance of each unique TCRbeta CDR3 rearrangement, sequence reads were collapsed and filtered. Productive Simpson clonality was computed per sample as the square root of Simpson's diversity index over productive rearrangements. TCRdb provides this immuneACCESS table in a form limited to in-frame rearrangements. Some clones are lacking; in checked studies, under half of them reflect an unresolved V gene, and why the rest are absent is not known. Clonal size and the V and J genes are those of that table, whereas D and trimming came from the DNA. For this sample the table gives fewer than 300,000 clones, of which 87% were detected only once. The top ten constitute roughly 1.6% of the sample.

The sequence came from a woman aged 40 to 50 who had recovered from COVID-19. Sequencing input: peripheral blood. The chain uses TRBV5-1 and TRBJ2-7; the D segment could be TRBD1, given 5 matching bases. The base sequence is TGCGCCAGCAGTTTTGACAGACCCTACGAGCAGTACTTC. It is translated as CASSFDRPYEQYF.